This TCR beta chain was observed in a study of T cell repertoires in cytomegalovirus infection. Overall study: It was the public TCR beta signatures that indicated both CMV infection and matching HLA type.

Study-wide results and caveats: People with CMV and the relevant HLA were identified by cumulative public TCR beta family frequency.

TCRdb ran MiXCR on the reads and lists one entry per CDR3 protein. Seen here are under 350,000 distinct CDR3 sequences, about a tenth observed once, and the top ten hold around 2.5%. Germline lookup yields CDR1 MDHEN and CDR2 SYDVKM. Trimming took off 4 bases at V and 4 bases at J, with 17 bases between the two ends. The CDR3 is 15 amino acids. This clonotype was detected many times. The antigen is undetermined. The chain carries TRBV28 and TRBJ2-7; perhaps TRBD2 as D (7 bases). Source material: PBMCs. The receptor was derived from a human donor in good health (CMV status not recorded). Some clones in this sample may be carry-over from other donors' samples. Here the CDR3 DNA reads TGTGCCAGCAGTTCCGAAGGGCGGGGGCTTTACGAGCAGTACGTC. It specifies CASSSEGRGLYEQYV.